What follows are 23 T cell receptor beta chains derived from one specimen sequenced in a study of OX40 agonist ivuxolimab in advanced cancers. Clones were sequenced by immunoSEQ multiplex PCR, and TCRdb holds only the in-frame ones, with some missing. The sample contains more than 65,000 clones, around 90% of which appear only once. Specimen: CD4+ or CD8+ T cells sorted from blood, collected in a trial of the OX40 agonist ivuxolimab. The receptor set was obtained from an adult with an advanced solid tumor such as melanoma, head and neck, liver or kidney cancer.

The chain has TRBV5-1 and TRBJ1-3; D gene unclear. Between the trimmed V and J ends, which lost 4 bases and 0 bases, there was a span of 14 bases. Germline V gives CDR1 SGHRS, CDR2 YFSETQ. CDR3 size: 16 residues. The CDR3 DNA follows: TGCGCCAGCAGCCGAAACGACGTAAGCTCTGGAAACACCATATATTTT. It codes for CASSRNDVSSGNTIYF.

This chain links TRBV6-5 with TRBJ2-7; D might be TRBD1 (5 bases). This CDR3 has 14 residues. The V end lost 4 bases, the J end lost 0 bases, and 10 bases lay between the germline ends. Germline CDR1 is MNHEY and CDR2 is SVGAGI. The CDR3 nucleotides are TGTGCCAGCAGTTGGCAGGGTAACTCCTACGAGCAGTACTTC. As protein: CASSWQGNSYEQYF.

V and J are TRBV2 and TRBJ2-5; tentatively, D is TRBD1 (5 bases). This CDR3 spans 13 amino acids. The V end was cut by 6 bases, the J end by 0 bases, with 8 bases between. In germline, CDR1 is SNHLY, CDR2 FYNNEI. CDR3: CASSRQNQETQYF. For the CDR3, the DNA is TGTGCCAGCAGCAGACAGAACCAAGAGACCCAGTACTTC.

This sequence joins TRBV5-1 and TRBJ2-2, with no clear D. The germline V and J ends were trimmed by 0 bases and 4 bases, with 10 bases remaining between them. Germline CDR1 and CDR2: SGHRS and YFSETQ. The CDR3 covers 15 residues. The CDR3 loop reads CASSLVGPGTGELFF. CDR3 bases: TGCGCCAGCAGCTTGGTTGGGCCGGGCACCGGGGAGCTGTTTTTT.

J is TRBJ2-5 and V is TRBV5-1, with 13 bases lining up with TRBD2. The ends lost 3 bases at V and 5 bases at J; junction bases unmatched: 4. Germline V lookup: CDR1 SGHRS, CDR2 YFSETQ. CDR3 length equals 15 residues. CDR3 residues: CASSWGLAGRETQYF. The CDR3 DNA follows: TGCGCCAGCAGCTGGGGACTAGCGGGACGCGAGACCCAGTACTTC.

This clone was seen a few times. The chain joins TRBV29-1 to TRBJ2-1; 7 bases align to TRBD1. CDR1 is SQVTM, CDR2 ANQGSEA, per germline. The trim removed 8 bases at V and 4 bases at J, leaving 8 bases unmatched. CDR3 length: 13 amino acids. The DNA of the CDR3 is TGCAGCCCCGACAGGGTCGGGTACAATGAGCAGTTCTTC. Translated, it gives CSPDRVGYNEQFF.

This chain uses TRBV7-3 with TRBJ1-1, with D unclear. Germline assignment: CDR1 SGHTA and CDR2 FQGTGA. This CDR3 is 14 amino acids long. The germline V and J ends were trimmed by 1 base and 1 base, with 7 bases remaining between them. This CDR3 is CASSLSPENTEAFF. CDR3 nucleotides: TGTGCCAGCAGCTTAAGTCCGGAGAACACTGAAGCTTTCTTT.

J is TRBJ2-1 and V is TRBV7-2, with D possibly TRBD2 on 6 matching bases. This CDR3 is 12 amino acids long. The V gene lost 4 bases and the J gene lost 10 bases, with 11 bases spanning the gap. The germline V gene encodes CDR1 SGHTA and CDR2 FQGNSA. The DNA for the CDR3 is TGTGCCAGCAGCTGGAGGGCCGGGGAGCAGTTCTTC. Translation gives CASSWRAGEQFF.

The rearrangement uses TRBV6-1 and TRBJ2-3, with D possibly matching TRBD2 (7 bases). The CDR3 spans 15 residues. Trimming took 1 base from V and 4 from J, leaving 12 bases between them. Germline V gives CDR1 MNHNS, CDR2 SASEGT. CDR3 DNA sequence: TGTGCCAGCAGTGAAGGAGGCGGGGGCGCAGATACGCAGTATTTT. It encodes CASSEGGGGADTQYF.

The J gene is TRBJ2-3, the V gene TRBV29-1; no firm D call. CDR3 length equals 13 residues. Germline V gives CDR1 SQVTM, CDR2 ANQGSEA. Trimming left V 4 bases short and J 2 bases short, with 10 bases between. The CDR3: CSVVDGFTDTQYF. The CDR3 DNA is TGCAGCGTTGTGGACGGATTCACAGATACGCAGTATTTT.

This clone was counted a single time. The chain employs TRBV7-8 and TRBJ2-3, with TRBD2 identical over 11 bases. V gave up 6 bases and J gave up 4 bases; unmatched junction bases: 6. Germline V CDR1 and CDR2: SGHVS, FQNEAQ. The length of the CDR3 is 15 residues. CDR3 nucleotides: TGTGCCAGCAGTCTACTAGCGGGAGACGCAGATACGCAGTATTTT. It yields the protein CASSLLAGDADTQYF.

This chain connects TRBV6-6 to TRBJ1-2; possibly TRBD1 for D (5 bases). V shed 5 bases and J shed 0 bases, with 16 bases lying between them. The CDR3 consists of 16 residues. CDR1 MNHNY and CDR2 SVGAGI come from the germline V gene (reference sequence). CDR3 protein: CASSTGVGGTNYGYTF. DNA for the CDR3: TGTGCCAGCAGTACCGGCGTGGGGGGGACTAACTATGGCTACACCTTC.

The chain couples TRBV30 to TRBJ2-7, with unresolved D. With 2 bases removed from V and 2 bases from J, the gap between germline ends came to 4 bases. The CDR3 extends over 11 amino acids. Germline V gene lookup returns CDR1 GTSNPN and CDR2 SVGIG (reference sequence). The CDR3 DNA follows: TGTGCCTGGAGTCTAGCCTACGAGCAGTACTTC. Its protein product is CAWSLAYEQYF.

The gene calls are TRBV7-2 and TRBJ2-7, with 9 bases fitting TRBD2. Germline loops: CDR1 SGHTA, CDR2 FQGNSA. Unmatched junction bases numbered 9, after V lost 5 bases and J lost 1 base. The CDR3 sequence is 16 residues long. In nucleotides, the CDR3 is TGTGCCAGCAGCGCCGGACTAGCGTACAATTCCTACGAGCAGTACTTC. Amino acid sequence: CASSAGLAYNSYEQYF.

V is TRBV4-1 and J is TRBJ1-4; maybe TRBD1 (6 bases). The CDR3 has 16 residues. V lost 0 bases and J lost 1, with 9 bases in between. Per germline, CDR1 MGHRA and CDR2 YSYEKL. CDR3 in amino acids: CASSQDHRVTNEKLFF. The CDR3 nucleotides read TGCGCCAGCAGCCAAGATCACAGGGTAACTAATGAAAAACTGTTTTTT.

The V and J genes are TRBV27 and TRBJ2-3, with 14 positions matching TRBD2. With V trimmed by 2 bases and J by 2 bases, 3 bases remained unmatched. The germline V gene encodes CDR1 MNHEY and CDR2 SMNVEV (reference sequence). This CDR3 has 17 amino acids. CDR3 sequence (DNA): TGTGCCAGCAGTTTAGGGACTAGCGGGAGTGTCACAGATACGCAGTATTTT. Translating it yields CASSLGTSGSVTDTQYF.

The rearrangement links TRBV2 to TRBJ2-1; D could derive from TRBD1 or TRBD2 (5 bases each). V lost 4 bases, J lost 0 bases, and 13 bases lay in between. Germline values: CDR1 SNHLY, CDR2 FYNNEI. The CDR3 length is 16 residues. Here the CDR3 reads CASSGGAGSSYNEQFF. The CDR3 nucleotides are TGTGCCAGCAGTGGTGGGGCGGGCAGCTCCTACAATGAGCAGTTCTTC.

This clone was seen only a few times. The chain couples TRBV7-9 to TRBJ2-1; D may be TRBD2 (6 bases). The length of the CDR3 is 15 residues. V was clipped by 5 bases and J by 2 bases, with 13 bases between them. The V gene's germline CDR1 is SEHNR and CDR2 FQNEAQ (reference sequence). CDR3 sequence: CASSGVAAPYNEQFF. In nucleotides, the CDR3 is TGTGCCAGCAGCGGCGTAGCGGCCCCCTACAATGAGCAGTTCTTC.

This clone showed up just a few times. The chain couples TRBV28 to TRBJ1-1; D unclear. V gave up 7 bases and J gave up 1 base, with 4 bases separating them. The CDR3 is 11 amino acids. CDR1 is MDHEN and CDR2 is SYDVKM in the germline V gene. The CDR3 nucleotides are TGTGCCAGCAAGGCGAACACTGAAGCTTTCTTT. Its translation is CASKANTEAFF. Complete variable domain (other parts from reference TRBV28 and TRBJ1-1): DVKVTQSSRYLVKRTGEKVFLECVQDMDHENMFWYRQDPGLGLRLIYFSYDVKMKEKGDIPEGYSVSREKKERFSLILESASTNQTSMYLCASKANTEAFFGQGTRLTVV.

This sequence joins TRBV6-6 and TRBJ1-1, with unresolved D. Germline CDR1 and CDR2: MNHNY and SVGAGI (reference sequence). The CDR3 is 13 amino acids. Trimming pared 7 bases from V and 1 base from J, leaving 10 bases between. The CDR3 protein is CASKMEGNTEAFF. The DNA for the CDR3 is TGTGCCAGCAAAATGGAGGGGAACACTGAAGCTTTCTTT.

The chain is built from TRBV7-8 and TRBJ2-2; D might be TRBD2 (5 bases). The CDR3 sequence is 15 residues long. V lost 1 base to trimming and J lost 0 bases, with 6 bases between them. Germline values: CDR1 SGHVS, CDR2 FQNEAQ. CDR3 in DNA: TGTGCCAGCAGCTTAGTGAGGGCGAACACCGGGGAGCTGTTTTTT. Its translation is CASSLVRANTGELFF.

This clone occurred once. The V call is TRBV4-3, the J call TRBJ2-7, with D unresolved. This CDR3 is built from 14 residues. Germline CDR1 and CDR2: LGHNA and YSLEER. The V gene lost 0 bases and the J gene lost 1 base, with 7 bases spanning the gap. CDR3 protein: CASSQDVGSYEQYF. CDR3 DNA: TGCGCCAGCAGCCAAGATGTGGGGTCCTACGAGCAGTACTTC.

The chain uses TRBV19 and TRBJ2-7, with D perhaps TRBD1 or TRBD2 (5 bases each). The CDR3 length is 16 residues. Trimming removed 3 bases from V and 6 bases from J, with 21 bases in between. The germline V gene has CDR1 LNHDA and CDR2 SQIVND (reference sequence). CDR3 amino acids: CASSITSGTGFFEQYF. Here the CDR3 DNA reads TGTGCCAGTAGTATTACCTCCGGGACCGGTTTTTTCGAGCAGTACTTC.